This TCR beta chain came from a study of cytomegalovirus exposure and HLA in healthy donors. Study-wide results and caveats: The likely explanation for a cluster of highly shared sequence variants was sequencing artifact. A later analysis linked 15,000 to 20,000 TCR beta sequences to HLA alleles at 0.05 false discovery rate.

Vbeta (60) and Jbeta (13) primers were used in the PCR. Authors' methods: Roughly 10 million shared chains were among around 80 million unique TCR beta chains counted in a later analysis. Clones were sequenced by immunoSEQ multiplex PCR, and TCRdb holds only the in-frame ones, with some missing. V, J and clone size are those of that table, while D and trimming were read from the DNA. In total, the table holds just over 150,000 clones. Turning to this clone: Its antigen is as yet unknown.

What was sequenced was PBMCs. This clonotype was obtained from a woman between 55 and 75 years old in good health and CMV-seronegative.

The CDR3 region has the DNA TGCGCCAGCGCACCGAGGGGGCTTGGTGAAAAACTGTTTTTT. Translated, it gives CASAPRGLGEKLFF. The chain uses TRBV5-1 and TRBJ1-4, with 7 bases identical to TRBD1. This CDR3 is 14 amino acids long. Germline CDR1 is SGHRS and CDR2 is YFSETQ. The junction had 10 bases not matched to a gene; V was cut back by 7 bases and J by 7 bases. The full variable domain, rest sourced from reference TRBV5-1 and TRBJ1-4, is KAGVTQTPRYLIKTRGQQVTLSCSPISGHRSVSWYQQTPGQGLQFLFEYFSETQRNKGNFPGRFSGRQFSNSRSEMNVSTLELGDSALYLCASAPRGLGEKLFFGSGTQLSVL.